The entry that follows covers one T cell receptor (beta chain) sequence. In the original processing: When patient CD8+ clones larger than 1% were compared with published virus-specific TCRB sequences, few matched. The protocol was immunoSEQ multiplex PCR, while the TCRdb copy is restricted to in-frame clones and leaves out a portion. Clone size and V and J calls were adopted from that table, with D and trimming inferred from the DNA. This sample has 3,500 to 4,000 clones; more than 80% occur once, and the top ten carry approximately 67%. These data belong to a study of somatic mutations in cytotoxic T cells in rheumatoid arthritis. CD4+ and CD8+ cells were isolated by positive magnetic bead selection, with purity checked by flow cytometry. Germline CDR1 SGHRS, CDR2 YFSETQ. The CDR3 is 16 amino acids.

This TCR came from a man in his forties or fifties with rheumatoid arthritis. V gene TRBV5-1 combines with J gene TRBJ2-5, with TRBD2 identical over 8 bases. Judging by the DNA end, TRBJ2-7 fits better; the J call may be wrong. The sequenced sample consisted of CD8+ T cells sorted from blood. The CDR3 bases are TGCGCCAGCAGCTTATCAGCCAGCGGGGGACGCTACGAGCAGTACTTC. This encodes CASSLSASGGRYEQYF.